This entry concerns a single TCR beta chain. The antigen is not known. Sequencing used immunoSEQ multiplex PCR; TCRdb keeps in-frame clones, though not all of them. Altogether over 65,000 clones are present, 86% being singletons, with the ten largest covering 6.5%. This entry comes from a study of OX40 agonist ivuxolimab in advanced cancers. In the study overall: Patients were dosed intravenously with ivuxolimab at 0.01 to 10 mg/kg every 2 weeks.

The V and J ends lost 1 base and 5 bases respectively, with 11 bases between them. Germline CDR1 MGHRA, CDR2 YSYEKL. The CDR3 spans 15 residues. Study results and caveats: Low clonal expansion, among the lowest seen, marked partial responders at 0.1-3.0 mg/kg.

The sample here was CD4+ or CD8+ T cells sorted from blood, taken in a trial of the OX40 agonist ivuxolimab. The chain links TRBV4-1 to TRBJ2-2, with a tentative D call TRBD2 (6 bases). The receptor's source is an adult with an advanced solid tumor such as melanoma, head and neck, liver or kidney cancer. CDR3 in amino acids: CASSQGQEGTGELFF. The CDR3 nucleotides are TGCGCCAGCAGCCAAGGTCAGGAGGGAACCGGGGAGCTGTTTTTT.